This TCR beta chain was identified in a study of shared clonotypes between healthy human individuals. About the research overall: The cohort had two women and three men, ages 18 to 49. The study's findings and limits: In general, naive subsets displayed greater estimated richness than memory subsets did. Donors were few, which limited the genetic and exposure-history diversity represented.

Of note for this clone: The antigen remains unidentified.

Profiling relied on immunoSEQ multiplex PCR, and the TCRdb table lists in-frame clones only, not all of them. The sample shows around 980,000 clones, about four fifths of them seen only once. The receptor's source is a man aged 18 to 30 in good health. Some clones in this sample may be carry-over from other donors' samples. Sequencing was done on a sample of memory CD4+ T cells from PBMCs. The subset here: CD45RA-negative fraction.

The CDR3, as DNA: TGTGCCAGCAGCCAAGCAGCGTTCTCTGGGGCCAACGTCCTGACTTTC. It encodes CASSQAAFSGANVLTF. The J gene is TRBJ2-6, the V gene TRBV9; D remains unclear. The germline CDR1 and CDR2 sequences are SGDLS and YYNGEE. The CDR3 covers 16 residues. Between the trimmed V and J ends, which lost 4 bases and 0 bases, there was a span of 11 bases.